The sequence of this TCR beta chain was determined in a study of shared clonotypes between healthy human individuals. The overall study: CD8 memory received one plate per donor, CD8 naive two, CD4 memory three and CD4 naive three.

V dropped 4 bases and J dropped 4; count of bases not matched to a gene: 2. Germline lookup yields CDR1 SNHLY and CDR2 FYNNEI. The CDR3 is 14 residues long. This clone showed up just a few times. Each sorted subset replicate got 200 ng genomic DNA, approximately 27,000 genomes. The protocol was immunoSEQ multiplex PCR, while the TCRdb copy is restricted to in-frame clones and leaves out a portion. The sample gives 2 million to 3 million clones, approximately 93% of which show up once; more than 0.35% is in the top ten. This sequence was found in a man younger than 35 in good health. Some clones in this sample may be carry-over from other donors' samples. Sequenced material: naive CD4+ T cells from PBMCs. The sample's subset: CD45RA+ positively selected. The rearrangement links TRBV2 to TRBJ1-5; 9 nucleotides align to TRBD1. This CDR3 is CASSATGGNQPQHF. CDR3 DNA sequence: TGTGCCAGCAGTGCGACAGGGGGGAATCAGCCCCAGCATTTT.